The clone carrying this TCR beta chain was detected ten times or more. These data come from a study of T cells in Graves' hyperthyroidism and ophthalmopathy. Disease lasting under 3 months, a NOSPECS grade of at least 4, and a Clinical Activity Score of at least 3 were features of the ophthalmopathy patients. The CDR3 covers 15 residues. Germline V lookup: CDR1 DFQATT, CDR2 SNEGSKA (reference sequence). V was cut by 6 bases and J by 2 bases, with 18 bases left in between. Amplification of TCR beta CDR3 regions used RNA as the template. During a first-round RT-PCR of the TCR CDR3, the HTBI primer set was used. TCRdb analysed the multiplex PCR reads with MiXCR anew, one entry per CDR3 protein. The table lists 360,000 or so distinct CDR3 sequences, roughly 15% of them singletons.

The specimen sequenced was blood. The chain couples TRBV20-1 to TRBJ2-3; D is possibly TRBD2 (6 bases). This TCR came from a woman aged 60-75 years with Graves' ophthalmopathy. The CDR3 protein is CSALPGLANTDTQYF. CDR3 in DNA: TGCAGTGCACTACCGGGGCTAGCGAACACAGATACGCAGTATTTT.